The rows below give T cell receptor beta chains drawn from one sample of a study of OX40 agonist ivuxolimab in advanced cancers. TCRdb keeps only in-frame clones here, not all; method: immunoSEQ multiplex PCR. There are 15,000 to 20,000 clones in the sample; about four fifths occur only once, and under 30% lies in the top ten. The starting material was CD4+ or CD8+ T cells sorted from blood, obtained in a trial of the OX40 agonist ivuxolimab. The receptors derive from an adult with an advanced solid tumor such as melanoma, head and neck, liver or kidney cancer. Each CDR3 is given with its conserved first and last residue. Fields, in order: V gene, D gene, clone size, J gene, CDR3 protein, CDR3 DNA. The D gene is left open where the match is weak. Clone size is not always given. Where it is, it says once, few, many or a class for expanded clones.

V: TRBV6-4
D: .
size: once
J: TRBJ2-2
CDR3: CASSTGENTGELFF
DNA: TGTGCCAGCAGCACGGGGGAGAACACCGGGGAGCTGTTTTTT

V: TRBV4-1
D: .
size: .
J: TRBJ2-4
CDR3: CASSPMGEGPNIQYF
DNA: TGCGCCAGCAGCCCTATGGGAGAGGGGCCGAACATTCAGTACTTC

V: TRBV11-2
D: TRBD1
size: .
J: TRBJ1-2
CDR3: CASSLPTGTGGAFHGYTF
DNA: TGTGCCAGCAGCTTACCGACCGGGACAGGGGGCGCTTTCCATGGCTACACCTTC

V: TRBV27
D: .
size: .
J: TRBJ2-1
CDR3: CASKVGVSYNEQFF
DNA: TGTGCCAGCAAAGTAGGCGTCTCCTACAATGAGCAGTTCTTC

V: TRBV4-1
D: TRBD2
size: .
J: TRBJ2-7
CDR3: CASSIKSGSWYEQYF
DNA: TGCGCCAGCAGCATAAAAAGCGGGAGTTGGTACGAGCAGTACTTC

V: TRBV28
D: TRBD2
size: .
J: TRBJ2-7
CDR3: CASSLSSGGASEQYF
DNA: TGTGCCAGCAGTTTATCTAGCGGGGGGGCCTCCGAGCAGTACTTC

V: TRBV6-6
D: TRBD1
size: .
J: TRBJ1-5
CDR3: CASSFTGQVNNQPQHF
DNA: TGTGCCAGCAGTTTTACCGGACAGGTCAACAATCAGCCCCAGCATTTT

V: TRBV7-9
D: TRBD1
size: .
J: TRBJ1-1
CDR3: CASSSSEQGTLNTEAFF
DNA: TGTGCCAGCAGCTCCTCCGAACAGGGGACTTTGAACACTGAAGCTTTCTTT

V: TRBV4-3
D: .
size: .
J: TRBJ2-7
CDR3: CASSQGLVGVHEQYF
DNA: TGCGCCAGCAGCCAAGGACTAGTCGGGGTCCACGAGCAGTACTTC

V: TRBV9
D: .
size: .
J: TRBJ2-1
CDR3: CASSVRTDYNEQFF
DNA: TGTGCCAGCAGCGTAAGGACTGACTACAATGAGCAGTTCTTC

V: TRBV6-1
D: TRBD2
size: .
J: TRBJ2-3
CDR3: CASSEWGGGVLFAQYF
DNA: TGTGCCAGCAGTGAATGGGGCGGGGGGGTATTGTTTGCGCAGTATTTT

V: TRBV6-4
D: TRBD1
size: once
J: TRBJ2-7
CDR3: CASRGPGQGKNFTYEQYF
DNA: TGTGCCAGCAGAGGACCGGGACAGGGGAAAAACTTTACCTACGAGCAGTACTTC

V: TRBV29-1
D: TRBD2
size: .
J: TRBJ2-7
CDR3: CSGWTSGYEQYF
DNA: TGCAGCGGATGGACTAGCGGCTACGAGCAGTACTTC